One and the same sample provided the 16 T cell receptor beta chains below, sequenced in a study of blood T cell repertoires in COVID-19 (TCRdb year 2020). Libraries were made using the immunoSEQ multiplex PCR assay. Drawn from immuneACCESS, this table holds only the in-frame rearrangements with V and J called that TCRdb kept. Clones are partly lost; checked studies trace under half to an unresolved V gene and leave the rest unexplained. For this sample there are about 130,000 clones; roughly nine tenths appear just once. The top ten clonotypes cover roughly 4.8% of the sample. What was sequenced was peripheral blood. The receptors stem from a man aged 55 to 70 with COVID-19, enrolled during active disease.

The chain joins TRBV28 to TRBJ2-7; D is perhaps TRBD1 (5 bases). Germline assignment: CDR1 MDHEN and CDR2 SYDVKM. This CDR3 region has 16 residues. Between the trimmed V and J ends, which lost 4 bases and 2 bases, there was a span of 18 bases. CDR3 coding DNA: TGTGCCAGCAGTTCGCGTGTAACAGGTACAGCCTACGAGCAGTACTTC. It yields the protein CASSSRVTGTAYEQYF.

The chain recombines TRBV11-3 with TRBJ2-2; D not certain. The CDR3 runs to 15 residues. Per germline, CDR1 SGHNT and CDR2 YENEEA. Trimming removed 1 base at V and 4 bases at J, with 10 bases between. CDR3 in amino acids: CASSLGGTTTGELFF. The CDR3 coding sequence is TGTGCCAGCAGCTTAGGAGGCACTACCACCGGGGAGCTGTTTTTT.

In its sample, this clone was seen once. The rearrangement uses TRBV19 and TRBJ2-1; D is uncertain. The ends were cut back, 0 bases at V and 8 bases at J, with 8 bases in the middle. The germline V gene encodes CDR1 LNHDA and CDR2 SQIVND (reference sequence). This CDR3 has 13 residues. The CDR3 reads CASSIDGGYEQFF. CDR3 nucleotide sequence: TGTGCCAGTAGTATAGATGGCGGCTATGAGCAGTTCTTC. The whole variable domain, filled in from reference TRBV19 and TRBJ2-1, reads DGGITQSPKYLFRKEGQNVTLSCEQNLNHDAMYWYRQDPGQGLRLIYYSQIVNDFQKGDIAEGYSVSREKKESFPLTVTSAQKNPTAFYLCASSIDGGYEQFFGPGTRLTVL.

This sequence joins TRBV6-1 and TRBJ2-2; 10 bases match TRBD1. The length of the CDR3 is 17 residues. With 3 bases clipped from V and 2 bases from J, the junction kept 6 bases outside the gene matches. Per germline, CDR1 MNHNS and CDR2 SASEGT. DNA of the CDR3: TGTGCCAGCAGTGACCAAGACAGGGGGCGCAACACCGGGGAGCTGTTTTTT. Amino acids: CASSDQDRGRNTGELFF.

The V call is TRBV7-9, the J call TRBJ2-3; D might be TRBD1 (6 bases). The CDR3 loop spans 15 amino acids. V was shortened by 5 bases and J by 5 bases, with 17 bases between the two germline ends. Germline V lookup: CDR1 SEHNR, CDR2 FQNEAQ (reference sequence). CDR3 residues: CASSAPDRIKDTQYF. The CDR3 coding sequence is TGTGCCAGCAGCGCCCCTGACAGGATTAAAGATACGCAGTATTTT.

The gene calls are TRBV9 and TRBJ1-5; D remains unclear. Between the trimmed V and J ends, which lost 3 bases and 6 bases, there was a span of 19 bases. The germline gives CDR1 SGDLS, CDR2 YYNGEE. The CDR3 extends over 16 amino acids. The CDR3 loop is CASSESGYIGGQPQHF. CDR3 sequence (DNA): TGTGCCAGCAGCGAATCGGGGTATATAGGAGGTCAGCCCCAGCATTTT.

The chain links TRBV24-1 to TRBJ2-7; TRBD1 matches 7 bases. This CDR3 spans 15 amino acids. The germline CDR1 and CDR2 sequences are KGHDR and SFDVKD. Unmatched junction bases numbered 10, after V lost 4 bases and J lost 5 bases. CDR3 coding DNA: TGTGCCACCAGTGACCGACGACAGGGTGGGAACGAGCAGTACTTC. Translation gives CATSDRRQGGNEQYF.

The V gene is TRBV28, the J gene TRBJ1-5; 9 bases agree with TRBD1. This CDR3 spans 16 amino acids. V shed 5 bases, J shed 6 bases, and the junction held 11 bases outside the gene matches. The germline V gene has CDR1 MDHEN and CDR2 SYDVKM. The CDR3 is CASSRTGTGSFQPQHF. CDR3 nucleotide sequence: TGTGCCAGCAGTAGAACCGGGACAGGGTCCTTTCAGCCCCAGCATTTT. The full variable domain, with the rest looked up from reference TRBV28 and TRBJ1-5, is DVKVTQSSRYLVKRTGEKVFLECVQDMDHENMFWYRQDPGLGLRLIYFSYDVKMKEKGDIPEGYSVSREKKERFSLILESASTNQTSMYLCASSRTGTGSFQPQHFGDGTRLSIL.

The chain is built from TRBV24-1 and TRBJ2-1; D might be TRBD2 (5 bases). The V end was cut by 10 bases, the J end by 6 bases, with 15 bases between. This CDR3 contains 13 residues. Germline-derived CDR1 and CDR2 are KGHDR and SFDVKD. DNA for the CDR3: TGTGCCACTCGCGGGTCACTGCCCAATGAGCAGTTCTTC. Translated: CATRGSLPNEQFF.

V usage is TRBV19 and J usage is TRBJ2-7, with D perhaps TRBD1 (6 bases). The CDR3 covers 15 residues. Trimming stripped 3 bases from V and 7 bases from J, with 19 bases between. The V gene's germline CDR1 is LNHDA and CDR2 SQIVND (reference sequence). The CDR3 DNA is TGTGCCAGTAGTATTGGTGACATCCTCAGGGGTGAGCAGTACTTC. Protein sequence: CASSIGDILRGEQYF.

V usage is TRBV5-1 and J usage is TRBJ2-7; 7 positions agree with TRBD1. V dropped 4 bases and J dropped 7; count of bases not matched to a gene: 8. The CDR3 is made up of 13 amino acids. Germline V CDR1 and CDR2: SGHRS, YFSETQ. CDR3: CASSRGQAEEQYF. The CDR3 DNA follows: TGCGCCAGCAGCCGAGGACAGGCAGAGGAGCAGTACTTC. Based on the CDR3 plus reference TRBV5-1 and TRBJ2-7, the full variable domain is KAGVTQTPRYLIKTRGQQVTLSCSPISGHRSVSWYQQTPGQGLQFLFEYFSETQRNKGNFPGRFSGRQFSNSRSEMNVSTLELGDSALYLCASSRGQAEEQYFGPGTRLTVT.

The CDR3 DNA is TGTGCCACCTGCTGGTGCGTCTTTAATGAGCAGTTCTTC. Amino acids: CATCWCVFNEQFF. The chain links TRBV15 to TRBJ2-1; D gene unclear. Germline CDR1 reads LNHNV; CDR2 reads YYDKDF (reference sequence). V lost 8 bases and J 7 bases, leaving 15 bases between the germline ends. The CDR3 runs to 13 residues. Full variable domain (rest looked up from reference TRBV15 and TRBJ2-1): DAMVIQNPRYQVTQFGKPVTLSCSQTLNHNVMYWYQQKSSQAPKLLFHYYDKDFNNEADTPDNFQSRRPNTSFCFLDIRSPGLGDTAMYLCATCWCVFNEQFFGPGTRLTVL.

This chain links TRBV27 with TRBJ1-1, with a weak D call TRBD1 (6 bases). Germline loops: CDR1 MNHEY, CDR2 SMNVEV (reference sequence). Trimming removed 5 bases from V and 6 bases from J, with 19 bases in between. The CDR3 has 15 residues. CDR3 loop: CASSLIPGTFAEAFF. CDR3 DNA sequence: TGTGCCAGCAGTCTGATTCCCGGGACATTCGCTGAAGCTTTCTTT.

In DNA form, the CDR3 reads TGTGCCCAATCGGCAGGTGAAAAACTGTTTTTT. It yields the protein CAQSAGEKLFF. The chain recombines TRBV30 with TRBJ1-4; D remains ambiguous. Trimming took 8 bases from V and 7 from J, leaving 11 bases between them. The CDR3 length is 11 residues. Germline assignment: CDR1 GTSNPN and CDR2 SVGIG (reference sequence).

The sample holds one count of this clone. The chain combines TRBV7-3 with TRBJ2-2; D is perhaps TRBD1 (6 bases). V gave up 4 bases and J gave up 6 bases, with 24 bases separating them. From germline, CDR1 is SGHTA and CDR2 FQGTGA. The CDR3 covers 18 residues. CDR3 sequence reads: CASSSAPLTGTVAGELFF. The DNA of the CDR3 is TGTGCCAGCAGCTCCGCCCCCCTTACAGGGACGGTGGCCGGGGAGCTGTTTTTT.

The chain joins TRBV19 to TRBJ1-1, with 9 bases identical to TRBD1. Germline-derived CDR1 and CDR2 are LNHDA and SQIVND (reference sequence). After removal of 3 bases from V and 4 bases from J, the junction contained 6 bases not matched to a gene. The CDR3 totals 15 residues. The CDR3 DNA follows: TGTGCCAGTAGTATCGGTGGACAGGGGCTCACTGAAGCTTTCTTT. This translates into CASSIGGQGLTEAFF. Variable domain in full (rest from reference TRBV19 and TRBJ1-1): DGGITQSPKYLFRKEGQNVTLSCEQNLNHDAMYWYRQDPGQGLRLIYYSQIVNDFQKGDIAEGYSVSREKKESFPLTVTSAQKNPTAFYLCASSIGGQGLTEAFFGQGTRLTVV.